The rows below give T cell receptor beta chains drawn from one sample of a study of cytomegalovirus exposure and HLA in healthy donors. Profiling relied on immunoSEQ multiplex PCR, and the TCRdb table lists in-frame clones only, not all of them. Altogether 150,000 or so clones are present, roughly 84% being singletons, with the ten largest covering around 0.37%. Source material: PBMCs. Receptors were obtained from a boy aged 2 to 10 in good health and CMV-seronegative. CDR3s leave out the opening cysteine and the closing phenylalanine or tryptophan. The order of the fields is clone size, J gene, V gene, CDR3 protein. Clone size is given for some rows only: seen once, a few or many times, or a class if the clone is expanded.

NA TRBJ2-2 TRBV2 ASRLDRGNTGELF
NA TRBJ2-7 TRBV19 ASSIASSYEQY
NA TRBJ2-2 TRBV11-3 ASSLAGITGELF
once TRBJ2-1 TRBV6-1 ASRSGYNEQF
NA TRBJ1-3 TRBV7-6 ASSLGQGNTPGNTIY
NA TRBJ1-4 TRBV4-1 ASSQDLGLENEKLF
NA TRBJ1-1 TRBV7-2 ASSTVMNTEAF
NA TRBJ2-1 TRBV5-6 ASRFWGRGENEQF
NA TRBJ1-2 TRBV4-1 ASSQERGNYGYT
NA TRBJ2-7 TRBV9 ASSPGRVSSYEQY
NA TRBJ2-2 TRBV2 ASSSDRAELNTGELF
NA TRBJ2-3 TRBV28 ASSFSTSVSFTDTQY
NA TRBJ2-7 TRBV7-6 ASSPLSGRSHEQY
NA TRBJ2-1 TRBV5-1 ASSLGFSYDNEQF
NA TRBJ2-3 TRBV11-2 ASSTTLGTDTQY
NA TRBJ2-1 TRBV6-1 ASSVAGGSYNEQF
NA TRBJ2-5 TRBV27 ASGPLASQY
NA TRBJ1-2 TRBV6-5 ASSYGTGQFNYGYT
NA TRBJ2-3 TRBV15 ATSRGDRSSTDTQY
NA TRBJ2-7 TRBV28 ASRSRVGEQY
NA TRBJ1-1 TRBV28 ASSLYSTNTEAF
few TRBJ1-1 TRBV5-1 ASSLGRNTEAF